This T cell receptor (beta chain) was captured by sequencing in a study of technical replicates of blood from a few donors. The data were produced by immunoSEQ multiplex PCR, yet TCRdb's version contains in-frame clones alone and is incomplete. The sample has 75,000 to 90,000 clones; approximately 96% are singletons. This CDR3 comprises 15 residues. V lost 2 bases to trimming and J lost 1 base, with 11 bases between them. Germline V lookup: CDR1 SGHVS, CDR2 FQNEAQ. This receptor was taken from a human donor in good health. The chain links TRBV7-8 to TRBJ1-1; no clear D gene. The specimen sequenced was T cells isolated from PBMCs. The CDR3 DNA reads as TGTGCCAGCAGCTTAAACCCGGGGAGGAACACTGAAGCTTTCTTT. It specifies CASSLNPGRNTEAFF.